This T cell receptor (beta chain) was identified during a study of preoperative IRX-2 immunotherapy in early breast cancer. Libraries were prepared by immunoSEQ multiplex PCR; TCRdb keeps only in-frame clonotypes and omits some of them. The repertoire holds 40,000 or so clones, around 96% seen once, with more than 1.5% in the top ten. Indicated treatment: preoperative locoregional IRX-2 cytokine immunotherapy. This phase Ib study tested locoregional IRX-2 cytokine immunotherapy given before surgery. V was cut by 7 bases and J by 5 bases, with 23 bases left in between. This CDR3 is built from 16 residues. The germline V gene encodes CDR1 SNHLY and CDR2 FYNNEI.

The chain links TRBV2 to TRBJ1-2, with D perhaps matching TRBD1 (6 bases). The TCR sequence derives from a human donor with breast cancer. The source material was tumor tissue, sampled after IRX-2 immunotherapy. The CDR3 DNA sequence: TGTGCCAGCACTAAAATTCTTAATACAGGGATTTATGGCTACACCTTC. Translation gives CASTKILNTGIYGYTF.